This TCR beta chain was recorded in a study of T cell responses to AZD1222 COVID-19 vaccine. Points from the study as a whole: Unmutated variant regions are reportedly targeted by nearly half of spike-specific TCRs. Possibly, clonal diversity was underestimated; donors were largely white British and included more females.

Trimming removed 0 bases at V and 6 bases at J, with 9 bases between. The germline CDR1 and CDR2 sequences are LGHNA and YNFKEQ. This CDR3 contains 14 residues. This table comes from immunoSEQ multiplex PCR, and its TCRdb copy is limited to in-frame clones, with some not included. This table holds 150,000 to 180,000 clones, 88% found once. This clone was counted once. The antigen remains unidentified. This receptor was obtained from an adult in good health. Source: peripheral blood, taken on day 0 of AZD1222 vaccination. This rearrangement joins TRBV4-2 to TRBJ2-1; D is ambiguous. CDR3 in amino acids: CASSQDPVANEQFF. The CDR3 region has the DNA TGTGCCAGCAGCCAAGATCCCGTAGCCAATGAGCAGTTCTTC.